These 25 T cell receptor beta chains were all obtained from the same sample, sequenced in a study of blood T cell repertoires in COVID-19. Method: immunoSEQ multiplex PCR; TCRdb's copy keeps in-frame clones and lacks some. The sample has about 110,000 clones, about two thirds seen once. The specimen was peripheral blood. Receptors were obtained from a woman aged 40 to 50 with acute or convalescent COVID-19.

This chain uses TRBV5-6 with TRBJ1-2; 9 nucleotides match TRBD1. Trimming at V came to 4 bases and at J to 4 bases, leaving 11 bases not matched to a gene. The length of the CDR3 is 16 residues. Germline CDR1 SGHDT, CDR2 YYEEEE. The CDR3 region is CASSPQQQGAIYGYTF. The CDR3 nucleotides are TGTGCCAGCAGCCCACAACAACAGGGGGCTATCTATGGCTACACCTTC.

The genes are TRBV6-2 or TRBV6-3 and TRBJ1-2; 7 bases agree with TRBD1. The CDR3 runs to 12 residues. Trimming took 5 bases from V and 7 from J; bases not matched to a gene: 4. Per germline, CDR1 MNHEY and CDR2 SVGEGT. The CDR3 region is CASSQGVRGYTF. The CDR3 nucleotides are TGTGCCAGCAGTCAGGGGGTTCGTGGCTACACCTTC.

The rearrangement joins TRBV7-2 to TRBJ1-6; tentative D call: TRBD1 (6 bases). V shed 3 bases and J shed 6 bases, with 9 bases lying between them. Germline-derived CDR1 and CDR2 are SGHTA and FQGNSA. CDR3 length: 14 amino acids. CDR3 in DNA: TGTGCCAGCAGCTTTCGGGACATTAATTCACCCCTCCACTTT. This codes for CASSFRDINSPLHF.

The chain is built from TRBV5-1 and TRBJ1-1; D is unresolved. Trimming shortened V by 5 bases and J by 3 bases, and 5 bases separated the two germline ends. This CDR3 region has 11 residues. Germline V CDR1 and CDR2: SGHRS, YFSETQ. The CDR3 protein is CASRLDTEAFF. The DNA for the CDR3 is TGCGCCAGCAGGCTAGACACTGAAGCTTTCTTT.

This sequence joins TRBV5-1 and TRBJ1-1; 9 bases map to TRBD1. The CDR3 spans 15 residues. Per germline, CDR1 SGHRS and CDR2 YFSETQ. Unmatched junction bases numbered 7, after V lost 6 bases and J lost 1 base. Here the CDR3 reads CASNEGTGSNTEAFF. CDR3 sequence (DNA): TGCGCCAGCAACGAGGGGACAGGGTCGAACACTGAAGCTTTCTTT. Full variable domain (outside the CDR3, taken from reference TRBV5-1 and TRBJ1-1): KAGVTQTPRYLIKTRGQQVTLSCSPISGHRSVSWYQQTPGQGLQFLFEYFSETQRNKGNFPGRFSGRQFSNSRSEMNVSTLELGDSALYLCASNEGTGSNTEAFFGQGTRLTVV.

The V call is TRBV28, the J call TRBJ1-1, with TRBD1 as a possible D gene (5 bases). The CDR3 loop spans 13 amino acids. CDR1 and CDR2 (germline): MDHEN, SYDVKM. V lost 6 bases, J lost 1 base, and 9 bases lay in between. The DNA for the CDR3 is TGTGCCAGCAGGACAGCCGAGAACACTGAAGCTTTCTTT. Its translation: CASRTAENTEAFF. Based on the CDR3 plus reference TRBV28 and TRBJ1-1, the full variable domain is DVKVTQSSRYLVKRTGEKVFLECVQDMDHENMFWYRQDPGLGLRLIYFSYDVKMKEKGDIPEGYSVSREKKERFSLILESASTNQTSMYLCASRTAENTEAFFGQGTRLTVV.

V gene TRBV18 combines with J gene TRBJ2-3; maybe TRBD2 (5 bases). Germline CDR1 and CDR2: KGHSH and LQKENI. V was trimmed by 0 bases and J by 2 bases, leaving 12 bases between them. The CDR3 spans 16 residues. CDR3 region: CASSPPSAYLTDTQYF. Here the CDR3 DNA reads TGTGCCAGCTCACCACCTAGCGCCTACCTCACAGATACGCAGTATTTT.

The genes are TRBV5-1 and TRBJ2-3, with 11 bases identical to TRBD2. The germline gives CDR1 SGHRS, CDR2 YFSETQ. V dropped 4 bases and J dropped 4; count of bases not matched to a gene: 11. The CDR3 has 17 amino acids. The CDR3 is CASSHLIAGGPADTQYF. For the CDR3, the DNA is TGCGCCAGCAGCCACCTTATAGCGGGGGGGCCCGCAGATACGCAGTATTTT.

The J gene is TRBJ2-7, the V gene TRBV2, with a possible D match to TRBD2 (6 bases). The germline V and J ends were trimmed by 6 bases and 0 bases, with 18 bases remaining between them. Germline V lookup: CDR1 SNHLY, CDR2 FYNNEI. The CDR3 totals 16 residues. CDR3 region: CASREGWDSSSYEQYF. Written as DNA, the CDR3 is TGTGCCAGCAGGGAGGGTTGGGACTCGAGCTCCTACGAGCAGTACTTC.

The rearrangement links TRBV7-9 to TRBJ2-7; possibly TRBD2 for D (5 bases). V dropped 2 bases and J dropped 7 bases, with 15 bases sitting between them. This CDR3 spans 14 amino acids. Per the germline V gene, CDR1 is SEHNR and CDR2 is FQNEAQ (reference sequence). The CDR3 here is CASSLTRAPGEQYF. The CDR3 DNA sequence: TGTGCCAGCAGCTTAACCCGGGCCCCGGGGGAGCAGTACTTC.

V is TRBV30 and J is TRBJ2-5, with 10 bases that match TRBD2. CDR1 is GTSNPN and CDR2 is SVGIG in the germline V gene (reference sequence). CDR3 size: 16 residues. V lost 2 bases, J lost 5 bases, and 11 bases stayed unmatched. The CDR3 spells CAWSLGSGGFEETQYF. Written as DNA, the CDR3 is TGTGCCTGGAGTTTGGGTAGCGGGGGGTTCGAGGAGACCCAGTACTTC.

In its sample, this clone was seen once. The rearrangement joins TRBV6-2 or TRBV6-3 to TRBJ1-6; 7 nucleotides align to TRBD1. This CDR3 is 15 amino acids long. V gave up 6 bases and J gave up 6 bases; unmatched junction bases: 8. From germline, CDR1 is MNHEY and CDR2 SVGEGT. In DNA form, the CDR3 reads TGTGCCAGCAGCGCCCCGGGACAGACTAATTCACCCCTCCACTTT. Translated, it gives CASSAPGQTNSPLHF.

This clone has only a few counts. V gene TRBV30 combines with J gene TRBJ1-5; weak D call: TRBD1 (5 bases). Trimming took 1 base from V and 9 from J, leaving 16 bases between them. Germline assignment: CDR1 GTSNPN and CDR2 SVGIG (reference sequence). This CDR3 region has 14 residues. The CDR3 DNA is TGTGCCTGGAGTGCCCCCGGGGCGGAGGGGCCCCAGCATTTT. It yields the protein CAWSAPGAEGPQHF.

This clone was seen at least ten times. V usage is TRBV5-4 and J usage is TRBJ2-3; 9 nucleotides line up with TRBD2. With 0 bases clipped from V and 6 bases from J, the junction kept 5 bases outside the gene matches. This CDR3 has 15 amino acids. Looked up from germline, CDR1 is SGHNT and CDR2 is YYREEE (reference sequence). In DNA form, the CDR3 reads TGTGCCAGCAGCTTGGGTAGCGGGGGAGGGGATACGCAGTATTTT. Its protein is CASSLGSGGGDTQYF.

This chain connects TRBV3-1 (or the pseudogene TRBV3-2) to TRBJ2-3; TRBD2 aligns across 12 bases. Losses at the gene ends were 4 bases for V and 2 bases for J; bases not matched to a gene: 1. This CDR3 is 15 amino acids long. The germline CDR1 and CDR2 sequences are LGHDT and YNNKEL (reference sequence). CDR3 sequence (DNA): TGTGCCAGCAGCCCTAGCGGGGGGGCCACAGATACGCAGTATTTT. Amino acid sequence: CASSPSGGATDTQYF.

V is TRBV5-5 and J is TRBJ2-7; 7 bases are shared with TRBD1. Germline V gene data show CDR1 as SGHKS and CDR2 as YYEKEE (reference sequence). The length of the CDR3 is 14 residues. J lost 2 bases, V lost 0 bases, and 2 bases had no gene match. The CDR3 here is CASSLDRGPYEQYF. The DNA of the CDR3 is TGTGCCAGCAGCTTGGACAGGGGTCCCTACGAGCAGTACTTC.

This clone was seen only once. The chain links TRBV5-1 to TRBJ2-5; 12 nucleotides align to TRBD2. Per the germline V gene, CDR1 is SGHRS and CDR2 is YFSETQ. V gave up 0 bases and J gave up 7 bases; unmatched junction bases: 7. This CDR3 has 16 amino acids. The CDR3 protein is CASSLDTSGGQGTQYF. The CDR3 DNA sequence: TGCGCCAGCAGCTTGGATACTAGCGGGGGGCAGGGGACCCAGTACTTC.

This clone came up a few times. The V and J genes are TRBV7-3 and TRBJ1-2; TRBD1 is a possible D gene (6 bases). V was cut by 4 bases and J by 8 bases, with 14 bases left in between. CDR1 and CDR2 from the germline V gene are SGHTA and FQGTGA. The CDR3 is 13 amino acids. DNA for the CDR3: TGTGCCAGCAGCTCCCACAGGGAAGAAGGCTACACCTTC. Its protein product is CASSSHREEGYTF.

This clone was seen just once. The chain is built from TRBV19 and TRBJ1-5; 8 nucleotides align to TRBD1. Germline-derived CDR1 and CDR2 are LNHDA and SQIVND (reference sequence). The CDR3 is made up of 18 amino acids. With V trimmed by 1 base and J by 3 bases, 11 bases remained unmatched. Written as DNA, the CDR3 is TGTGCCAGTAGTATAGCCCTTTCGACAGGGGTTAACAATCAGCCCCAGCATTTT. Translating it yields CASSIALSTGVNNQPQHF.

This clone has only a few counts. This chain joins TRBV4-3 and TRBJ1-2; D ambiguous. CDR1 and CDR2 from the germline V gene are LGHNA and YSLEER. The CDR3 is made up of 13 amino acids. Trimming shortened V by 0 bases and J by 7 bases, and 9 bases separated the two germline ends. For the CDR3, the DNA is TGCGCCAGCAGCCAAGATTATAGCAGTGGCTACACCTTC. Amino acid sequence: CASSQDYSSGYTF.

The chain joins TRBV6-5 to TRBJ1-4, with 7 bases that match TRBD1. The V and J ends lost 3 bases and 6 bases, in that order; junction bases with no gene match: 1. CDR1 MNHEY and CDR2 SVGAGI come from the germline V gene. This CDR3 has 13 residues. CDR3 nucleotide sequence: TGTGCCAGCAGTTATCAGGGGGATGAAAAACTGTTTTTT. Translating it yields CASSYQGDEKLFF.

The J gene is TRBJ1-4, the V gene TRBV28; the match to TRBD1 covers 7 bases. CDR1 and CDR2 (germline): MDHEN, SYDVKM. With V trimmed by 6 bases and J by 5 bases, 0 bases remained unmatched. This CDR3 region has 12 residues. The CDR3 DNA reads as TGTGCCAGCAGCAGGGGGAATGAAAAACTGTTTTTT. This gives the protein CASSRGNEKLFF.

This clone was seen just once. The V gene is TRBV30, the J gene TRBJ1-3, with 7 nucleotides matching TRBD1. V lost 8 bases and J lost 0; bases outside the gene matches: 4. This CDR3 spans 13 amino acids. Per the germline V gene, CDR1 is GTSNPN and CDR2 is SVGIG (reference sequence). The CDR3 is CAQGDISGNTIYF. In nucleotides, the CDR3 is TGTGCCCAGGGGGACATCTCTGGAAACACCATATATTTT.

This sequence joins TRBV30 and TRBJ1-5, with a tentative D call TRBD1 (5 bases). CDR1 GTSNPN and CDR2 SVGIG come from the germline V gene (reference sequence). V gave up 3 bases and J gave up 3 bases, with 15 bases separating them. The CDR3 spans 15 residues. The CDR3 nucleotides read TGTGCCTGGAGACCTACAGGAGCCCTCAATCAGCCCCAGCATTTT. Its protein product is CAWRPTGALNQPQHF.

V and J are TRBV6-4 and TRBJ2-2, with TRBD1 identical over 7 bases. Germline CDR1 and CDR2: MRHNA and SNTAGT. The CDR3 totals 16 residues. V shed 4 bases and J 1 base; nucleotides not matched to a gene: 6. The CDR3 DNA reads TGTGCCAGCAGTGTAGAGGGGGCAGAGAACACCGGGGAGCTGTTTTTT. Protein sequence: CASSVEGAENTGELFF.